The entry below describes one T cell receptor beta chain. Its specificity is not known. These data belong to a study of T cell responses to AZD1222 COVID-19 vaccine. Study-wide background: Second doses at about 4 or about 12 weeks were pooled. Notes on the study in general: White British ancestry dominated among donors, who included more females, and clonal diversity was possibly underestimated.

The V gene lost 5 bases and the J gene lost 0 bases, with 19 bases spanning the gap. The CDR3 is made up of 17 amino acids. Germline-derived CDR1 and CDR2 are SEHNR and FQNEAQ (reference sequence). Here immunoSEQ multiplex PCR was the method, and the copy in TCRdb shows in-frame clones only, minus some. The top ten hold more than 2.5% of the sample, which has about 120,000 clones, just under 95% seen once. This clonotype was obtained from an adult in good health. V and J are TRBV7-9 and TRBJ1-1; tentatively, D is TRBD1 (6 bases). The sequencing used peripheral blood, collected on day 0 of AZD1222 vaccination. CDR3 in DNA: TGTGCCAGCAGCCAATTACAGGGAGTGGGGATGAACACTGAAGCTTTCTTT. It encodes CASSQLQGVGMNTEAFF.